This TCR beta chain was recorded in a study of blood T cell repertoires in COVID-19 (dated by TCRdb to the early 2020s). With regard to the full study: Collaborator samples came from the United States, Italy and Spain and covered acute and convalescent phases of COVID-19. The prospective study material was composed of cDNA or gDNA derived from T cells, B-cell-depleted T cells, or PBMCs. The dataset comprised deeply sampled blood TCRbeta repertoires from subjects exposed to, actively infected with, or recovered from COVID-19. The sample metadata nearly always contained a de-identified subject ID, COVID-19 status, age in years and sex. HLA class I and class II types, where available, came from metadata supplied by the sample provider rather than from assay-based typing. Samples were obtained from the ongoing ImmuneRACE study (first 160 participants) and from some 1,300 subjects provided by 6 global collaborators. The repertoires were made available in a free public database intended to serve as a resource for research on the immune response to SARS-CoV-2.

Points the paper makes about the study in general: How much clinical and demographic metadata was included differed by source and by participant, and the metadata was provided uncurated.

TCRbeta CDR3 regions were amplified from genomic DNA using the immunoSEQ Assay, a bias-controlled multiplex PCR. In the paper's pipeline: Nucleated cell counts per sample were estimated from amplification of reference gene primers within the assay. To quantify the absolute abundance of each unique TCRbeta CDR3 rearrangement, sequence reads were collapsed and filtered. For each sample, productive Simpson clonality was calculated as the square root of Simpson's diversity index across productive rearrangements. TCRdb retrieved this table from immuneACCESS and kept in-frame rearrangements only. Not all clones are present; in checked studies, unresolved V genes account for under half, and no reason is known for the remainder. The V and J calls and clone size are taken from that table; D and trimming were inferred from the DNA. In this sample the table shows 130,000 or so clones, about four fifths of which occur a single time. The ten largest clones take up roughly 15% of the sample.

V is trimmed back by 5 bases and J by 3 bases, and the junction contains 4 bases that no gene match accounts for. The CDR3 spans 14 residues, from the cysteine through the phenylalanine. Only CDR3 DNA is held: 42 bases, read in frame from base 1. The germline V gene yields KGHSH for CDR1 and LQKENI for CDR2. Whole blood was collected in K2EDTA tubes by collaborating institutions according to the institutions' own protocols. For TCRbeta analysis, collaborator samples were shipped as frozen whole blood, as isolated PBMCs, or as DNA extracted from either sample type. In the case of this clone: Which antigen it targets is not known. Per-base qualities were not stored, and no clone one base away is much larger.

The receptor was isolated from a woman older than 75 with acute or convalescent COVID-19. The V and J genes are TRBV18 and TRBJ1-2; 9 bases in between match TRBD1. Sequenced input: peripheral blood. The CDR3 protein is CASSNRGLYYGYTF. In nucleotide form, the sequence is TGTGCCAGCTCAAACAGGGGGCTGTACTATGGCTACACCTTC.